A single sample is the source of the 13 T cell receptor beta chains below, sequenced in a study of human T cells and chemical hapten exposure. As to time point: patch test 1, 2 weeks after DPC sensitization. As to treatment: therapeutic diphenylcyclopropenone sensitization with weekly scalp DPC. TCRdb processed the RACE reads anew with MiXCR; each CDR3 protein has one entry. Among 300,000 to 350,000 distinct CDR3 sequences listed, approximately 6.3% were seen once. This material consisted of whole blood, taken in connection with sensitization to the hapten diphenylcyclopropenone (DPC). All receptors come from a young woman with alopecia areata. Some clones in this sample may be carry-over from other donors' samples.

V and J are TRBV4-3 and TRBJ2-7; D not certain. Germline V gives CDR1 LGHNA, CDR2 YSLEER. V lost 1 base and J 3 bases, leaving 7 bases between the germline ends. This CDR3 is built from 13 residues. In DNA, the CDR3 is TGCGCCAGCAGCCAAGGGAGACACTACGAGCAGTACTTC. It codes for CASSQGRHYEQYF.

This clonotype has more than one count but fewer than ten. The J gene is TRBJ1-1, the V gene TRBV10-3; TRBD1 matches 7 bases. The CDR3 runs to 16 residues. The J segment lost 6 bases and the V segment lost 4 bases, leaving 14 bases of the junction unmatched. Looked up from germline, CDR1 is ENHRY and CDR2 is SYGVKD. The CDR3 reads CAISVAGTDRASEAFF. CDR3 DNA sequence: TGTGCCATCAGTGTCGCCGGGACCGACAGGGCCTCTGAAGCTTTCTTT.

There are many counts of this clonotype. The chain joins TRBV7-2 to TRBJ1-1, with D unclear. Trimming pared 4 bases from V and 4 bases from J, leaving 13 bases between. CDR1 is SGHTA, CDR2 FQGNSA, per germline. The CDR3 sequence is 14 residues long. Written as DNA, the CDR3 is TGTGCCAGCAGCTCATCAGGTGTAGGCACTGAAGCTTTCTTT. Amino acid sequence: CASSSSGVGTEAFF.

This clonotype came up many times. The V call is TRBV5-4, the J call TRBJ2-5, with TRBD2 identical over 8 bases. The CDR3 contains 13 residues. Losses at the gene ends were 5 bases for V and 2 bases for J; bases not matched to a gene: 2. Germline V gene sequence: CDR1 SGHNT, CDR2 YYREEE (reference sequence). The CDR3 nucleotides read TGTGCCAGCAGGACGGGGGGGCAAGAGACCCAGTACTTC. As protein: CASRTGGQETQYF.

The chain combines TRBV3-1 with TRBJ1-2; no clear D gene. The length of the CDR3 is 15 residues. Germline-derived CDR1 and CDR2 are LGHDT and YNNKEL (reference sequence). Trimming took off 0 bases at V and 0 bases at J, with 8 bases between the two ends. The CDR3 reads CASSQDQITNYGYTF. The CDR3 DNA reads as TGTGCCAGCAGCCAAGACCAGATTACTAACTATGGCTACACCTTC.

This clonotype was observed many times. The chain has TRBV7-2 and TRBJ2-5; TRBD2 is a possible D gene (5 bases). CDR1 and CDR2 from the germline V gene are SGHTA and FQGNSA. CDR3 length: 16 residues. Trimming took 2 bases from V and 0 from J, leaving 13 bases between them. For the CDR3, the DNA is TGTGCCAGCAGCTTAACAGCGGCAACGTACCAAGAGACCCAGTACTTC. Translation gives CASSLTAATYQETQYF. The full variable domain, rest sourced from reference TRBV7-2 and TRBJ2-5, is GAGVSQSPSNKVTEKGKDVELRCDPISGHTALYWYRQSLGQGLEFLIYFQGNSAPDKSGLPSDRFSAERTGGSVSTLTIQRTQQEDSAVYLCASSLTAATYQETQYFGPGTRLLVL.

This chain uses TRBV6-5 with TRBJ1-6; 7 bases line up with TRBD1. The CDR3 totals 15 residues. The V gene end was trimmed by 6 bases and the J gene end by 5 bases; junction bases not matched to a gene: 7. CDR1 and CDR2 (germline): MNHEY, SVGAGI. CDR3 coding DNA: TGTGCCAGCAGCCGGGGAGGGACAGATAATTCACCCCTCCACTTT. Protein product: CASSRGGTDNSPLHF.

This clonotype has at least ten counts. The chain is built from TRBV7-2 and TRBJ1-2; tentative D call: TRBD1 (6 bases). With 4 bases removed from V and 6 bases from J, the gap between germline ends came to 15 bases. Germline values: CDR1 SGHTA, CDR2 FQGNSA. The CDR3 spans 14 residues. CDR3 residues: CASSSESYRDGYTF. CDR3 sequence (DNA): TGTGCCAGCAGCTCAGAATCGTACAGGGATGGCTACACCTTC.

This clonotype was picked up a small number of times. The chain recombines TRBV20-1 with TRBJ2-2; TRBD1 is a possible D gene (6 bases). This CDR3 has 15 residues. Germline assignment: CDR1 DFQATT and CDR2 SNEGSKA (reference sequence). V was trimmed by 4 bases and J by 2 bases, leaving 14 bases between them. The CDR3 protein is CSANREGDNTGELFF. The CDR3 region has the DNA TGCAGTGCTAACAGGGAAGGGGATAACACCGGGGAGCTGTTTTTT.

This chain connects TRBV5-6 to TRBJ1-1; no firm D call. V dropped 0 bases and J dropped 10 bases, with 10 bases sitting between them. The V gene's germline CDR1 is SGHDT and CDR2 YYEEEE. CDR3 size: 12 residues. The CDR3 region is CASSLGVLGAFF. The CDR3 DNA reads as TGTGCCAGCAGCTTGGGGGTTCTTGGAGCTTTCTTT.

This clonotype was seen a handful of times. The chain uses TRBV7-9 and TRBJ2-2, with 9 bases aligning to TRBD1. This CDR3 is built from 18 residues. Per germline, CDR1 SEHNR and CDR2 FQNEAQ (reference sequence). Trimming removed 5 bases from V and 3 bases from J; junction bases left unmatched: 13. The CDR3 sequence: CASSTKPTTGGYTGELFF. The CDR3 region has the DNA TGTGCCAGCAGCACGAAGCCAACGACAGGGGGGTACACCGGGGAGCTGTTTTTT. The whole variable domain, filled in from reference TRBV7-9 and TRBJ2-2, reads DTGVSQNPRHKITKRGQNVTFRCDPISEHNRLYWYRQTLGQGPEFLTYFQNEAQLEKSRLLSDRFSAERPKGSFSTLEIQRTEQGDSAMYLCASSTKPTTGGYTGELFFGEGSRLTVL.

This clonotype has only a few counts. CDR3 bases: TGTGCCAGCAGCCCAGGGGGCGAGTATGGCTACACCTTC. Protein product: CASSPGGEYGYTF. The chain uses TRBV7-2 and TRBJ1-2, with 8 bases matching TRBD1. The CDR3 runs to 13 residues. V shed 5 bases and J 5 bases; nucleotides not matched to a gene: 4. Germline V gene sequence: CDR1 SGHTA, CDR2 FQGNSA.

This rearrangement joins TRBV6-2 or TRBV6-3 to TRBJ1-5; weak D call: TRBD1 (5 bases). V shed 7 bases and J shed 2 bases, with 18 bases lying between them. CDR1 is MNHEY, CDR2 SVGEGT, per germline. The CDR3 has 16 amino acids. The CDR3 spells CASTTYVTGRNQPQHF. The DNA for the CDR3 is TGTGCCAGCACCACTTACGTAACAGGACGCAATCAGCCCCAGCATTTT.